In its sample, the clone carrying this TCR beta chain was seen a few times. Its antigen is undetermined. Total RNA, at least 5 micrograms per sample, was extracted from PBMCs. A second PCR of about 7 to 12 cycles used a sample-barcoded 5' primer and a J-beta primer mix. TCRdb reprocessed the 5' RACE reads via MiXCR and lists one record per CDR3 protein. This sample carries around 900,000 distinct CDR3 sequences, roughly half of them seen once, and the ten largest clones take about 20%. This specimen belongs to a study of blood T cells in healthy people across ages. Study-wide context: In model experiments, template switching was able to capture about one barcoded beta molecule for every two T cells that were present. Broader study findings: In these data, TCR beta diversity tracked strongly with naive T cell percentage. Older age went with lower TCR beta diversity per million T cells, in a roughly linear way.

Sample: blood. The TCR was taken from an older woman in good health.

The CDR3 DNA sequence: TGTGCCAGCAGCTTAGTCGACAGCGGGAGTTCCTACGAGCAGTACTTC. The encoded protein is CASSLVDSGSSYEQYF. The rearrangement links TRBV7-4 to TRBJ2-7; 8 bases fit TRBD2. With 1 base clipped from V and 1 base from J, the junction kept 6 bases outside the gene matches. This CDR3 has 16 residues. Germline CDR1 SGHVT, CDR2 SQSDAQ.